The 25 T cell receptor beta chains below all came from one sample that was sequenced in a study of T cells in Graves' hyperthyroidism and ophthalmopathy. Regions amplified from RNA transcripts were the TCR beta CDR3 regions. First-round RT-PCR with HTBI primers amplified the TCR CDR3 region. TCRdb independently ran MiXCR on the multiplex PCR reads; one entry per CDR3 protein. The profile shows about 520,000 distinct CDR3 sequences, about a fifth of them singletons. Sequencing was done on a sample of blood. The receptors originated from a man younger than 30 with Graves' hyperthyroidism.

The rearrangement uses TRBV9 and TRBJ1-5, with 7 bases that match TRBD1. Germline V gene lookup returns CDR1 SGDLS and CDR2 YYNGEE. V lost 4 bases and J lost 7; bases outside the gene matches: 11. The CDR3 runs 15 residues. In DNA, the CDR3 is TGTGCCAGCAGCCATGGGGACAGTGGGAGCCAGCCCCAGCATTTT. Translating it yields CASSHGDSGSQPQHF.

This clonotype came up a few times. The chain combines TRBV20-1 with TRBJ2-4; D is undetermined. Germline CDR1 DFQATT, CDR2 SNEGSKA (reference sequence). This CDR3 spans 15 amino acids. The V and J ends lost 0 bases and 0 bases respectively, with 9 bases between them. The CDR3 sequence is CSARDAGIAKNIQYF. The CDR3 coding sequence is TGCAGTGCTAGAGATGCCGGAATAGCCAAAAACATTCAGTACTTC.

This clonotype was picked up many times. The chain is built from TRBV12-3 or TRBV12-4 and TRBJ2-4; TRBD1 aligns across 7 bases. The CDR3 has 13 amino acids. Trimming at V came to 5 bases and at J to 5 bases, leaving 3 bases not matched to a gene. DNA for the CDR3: TGTGCCAGCAGTCCCGGGACAGAAAACATTCAGTACTTC. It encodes CASSPGTENIQYF.

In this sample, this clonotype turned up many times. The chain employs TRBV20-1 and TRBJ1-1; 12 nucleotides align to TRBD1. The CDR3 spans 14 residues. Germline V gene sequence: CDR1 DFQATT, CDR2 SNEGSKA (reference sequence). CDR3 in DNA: TGCAGGGTGGGACAGGGGGCATCGAACACTGAAGCTTTCTTT. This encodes CRVGQGASNTEAFF.

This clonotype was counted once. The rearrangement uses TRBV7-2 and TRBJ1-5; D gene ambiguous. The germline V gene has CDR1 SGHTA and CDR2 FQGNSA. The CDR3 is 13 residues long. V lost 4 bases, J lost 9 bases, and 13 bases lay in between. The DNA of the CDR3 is TGTGCCAGCAGCTCCACGGTGGAGAGGCCCCAGCATTTT. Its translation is CASSSTVERPQHF.

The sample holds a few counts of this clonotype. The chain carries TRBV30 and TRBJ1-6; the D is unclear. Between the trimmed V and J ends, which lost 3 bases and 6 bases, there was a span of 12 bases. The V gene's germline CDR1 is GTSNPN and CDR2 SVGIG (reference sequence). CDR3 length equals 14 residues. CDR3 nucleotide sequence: TGTGCCTGGAGCTGGTCCGGGTCTAATTCACCCCTCCACTTT. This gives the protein CAWSWSGSNSPLHF.

CDR3 protein: CASSFLRIVSYEQYF. The CDR3 DNA sequence: TGTGCCAGCAGTTTCCTTCGGATCGTATCCTACGAGCAGTACTTC. J is TRBJ2-7 and V is TRBV28; D gene unclear. Germline CDR1 reads MDHEN; CDR2 reads SYDVKM. This CDR3 is 15 amino acids long. V was cut by 3 bases and J by 1 base, with 13 bases left in between.

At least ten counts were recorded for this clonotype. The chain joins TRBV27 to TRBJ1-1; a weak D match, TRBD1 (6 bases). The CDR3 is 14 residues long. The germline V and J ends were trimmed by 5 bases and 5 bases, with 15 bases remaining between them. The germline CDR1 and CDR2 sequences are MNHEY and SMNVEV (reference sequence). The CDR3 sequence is CASSPRGSGTEAFF. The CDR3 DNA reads TGTGCCAGCAGTCCCAGGGGTAGCGGGACTGAAGCTTTCTTT.

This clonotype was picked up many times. DNA for the CDR3: TGTGCCAGCAGCTCTCAGGGCGTTATCACGTATGGCTACACCTTC. Translation: CASSSQGVITYGYTF. V is TRBV6-5 and J is TRBJ1-2, with D perhaps matching TRBD1 (5 bases). The length of the CDR3 is 15 residues. Trimming cost V 6 bases and J 5 bases, with 19 bases left between them. Germline V gene data show CDR1 as MNHEY and CDR2 as SVGAGI.

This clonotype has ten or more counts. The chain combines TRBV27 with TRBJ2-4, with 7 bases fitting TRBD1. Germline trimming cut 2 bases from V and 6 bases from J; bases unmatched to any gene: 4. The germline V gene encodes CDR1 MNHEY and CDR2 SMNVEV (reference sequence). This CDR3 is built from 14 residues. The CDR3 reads CASSLRGQINIQYF. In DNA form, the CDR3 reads TGTGCCAGCAGTTTAAGGGGACAGATAAACATTCAGTACTTC.

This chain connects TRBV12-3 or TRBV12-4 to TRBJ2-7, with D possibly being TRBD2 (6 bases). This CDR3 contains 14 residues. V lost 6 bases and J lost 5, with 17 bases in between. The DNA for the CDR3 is TGTGCCAGCAGCAACTTTGGGGAGGCCCACGAGCAGTACTTC. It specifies CASSNFGEAHEQYF.

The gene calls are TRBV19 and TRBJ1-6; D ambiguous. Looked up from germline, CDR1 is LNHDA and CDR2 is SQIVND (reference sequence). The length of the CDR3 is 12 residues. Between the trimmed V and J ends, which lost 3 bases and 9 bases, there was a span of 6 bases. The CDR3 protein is CASSMAGSPLHF. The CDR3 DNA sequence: TGTGCCAGTAGTATGGCGGGTTCACCCCTCCACTTT.

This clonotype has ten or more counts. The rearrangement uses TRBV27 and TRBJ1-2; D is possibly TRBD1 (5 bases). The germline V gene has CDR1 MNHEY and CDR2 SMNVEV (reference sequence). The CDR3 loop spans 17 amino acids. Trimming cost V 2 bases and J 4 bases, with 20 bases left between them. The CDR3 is CASSLNLAGGRVYGYTF. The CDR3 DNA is TGTGCCAGCAGTTTAAACCTGGCCGGGGGACGGGTCTATGGCTACACCTTC.

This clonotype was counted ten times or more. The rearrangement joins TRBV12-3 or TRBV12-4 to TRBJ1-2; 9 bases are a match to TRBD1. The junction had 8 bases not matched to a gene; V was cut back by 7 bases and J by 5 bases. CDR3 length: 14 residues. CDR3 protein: CASTIWTGAYGYTF. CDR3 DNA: TGTGCCAGCACTATTTGGACAGGGGCGTATGGCTACACCTTC.

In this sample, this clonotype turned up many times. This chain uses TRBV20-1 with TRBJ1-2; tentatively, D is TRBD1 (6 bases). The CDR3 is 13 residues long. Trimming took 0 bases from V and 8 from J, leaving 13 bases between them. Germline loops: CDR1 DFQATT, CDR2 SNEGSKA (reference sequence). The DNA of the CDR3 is TGCAGTGCTAGAGAACAACTCCAGGGGGGCTACACCTTC. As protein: CSAREQLQGGYTF.

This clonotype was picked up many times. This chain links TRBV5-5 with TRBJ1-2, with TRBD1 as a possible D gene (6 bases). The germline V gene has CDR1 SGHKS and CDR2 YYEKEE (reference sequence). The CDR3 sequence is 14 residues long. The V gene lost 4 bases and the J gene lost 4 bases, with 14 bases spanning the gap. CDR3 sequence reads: CASSPTGIFYGYTF. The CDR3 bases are TGTGCCAGCAGCCCAACAGGGATTTTCTATGGCTACACCTTC.

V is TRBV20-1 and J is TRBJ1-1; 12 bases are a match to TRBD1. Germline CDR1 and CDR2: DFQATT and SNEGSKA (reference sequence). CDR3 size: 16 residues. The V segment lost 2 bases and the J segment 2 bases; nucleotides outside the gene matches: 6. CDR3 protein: CSARPGQGARNTEAFF. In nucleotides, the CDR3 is TGCAGTGCTAGACCGGGACAGGGGGCTCGTAACACTGAAGCTTTCTTT.

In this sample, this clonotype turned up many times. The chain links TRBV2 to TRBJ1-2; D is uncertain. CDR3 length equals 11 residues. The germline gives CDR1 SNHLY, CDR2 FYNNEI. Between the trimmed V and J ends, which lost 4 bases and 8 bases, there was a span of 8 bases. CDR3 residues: CASSAERGYTF. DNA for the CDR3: TGTGCCAGCAGTGCGGAGAGGGGCTACACCTTC. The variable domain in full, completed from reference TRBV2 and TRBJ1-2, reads EPEVTQTPSHQVTQMGQEVILRCVPISNHLYFYWYRQILGQKVEFLVSFYNNEISEKSEIFDDQFSVERPDGSNFTLKIRSTKLEDSAMYFCASSAERGYTFGSGTRLTVV.

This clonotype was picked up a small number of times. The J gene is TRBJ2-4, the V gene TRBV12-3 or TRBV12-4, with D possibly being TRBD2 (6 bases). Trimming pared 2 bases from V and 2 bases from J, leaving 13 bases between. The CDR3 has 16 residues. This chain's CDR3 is CASSLWRALPKNIQYF. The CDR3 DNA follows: TGTGCCAGCAGTTTATGGAGGGCTTTACCCAAAAACATTCAGTACTTC.

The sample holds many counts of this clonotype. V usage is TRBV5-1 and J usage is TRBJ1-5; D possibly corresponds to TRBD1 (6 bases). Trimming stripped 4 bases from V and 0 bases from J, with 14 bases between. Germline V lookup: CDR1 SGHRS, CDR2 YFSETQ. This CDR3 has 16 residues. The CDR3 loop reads CASSIKQGYSNQPQHF. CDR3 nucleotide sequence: TGCGCCAGCAGCATCAAACAGGGATATAGCAATCAGCCCCAGCATTTT.

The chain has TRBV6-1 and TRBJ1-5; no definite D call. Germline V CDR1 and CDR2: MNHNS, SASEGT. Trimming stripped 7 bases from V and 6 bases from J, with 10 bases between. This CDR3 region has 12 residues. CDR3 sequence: CASKGVGQPQHF. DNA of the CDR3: TGTGCCAGCAAAGGCGTGGGTCAGCCCCAGCATTTT.

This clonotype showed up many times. CDR3 in DNA: TGTGCCTGGAGTAGGCAGGGGTTGACCGGGGAGCTGTTTTTT. Encoded protein: CAWSRQGLTGELFF. V is TRBV30 and J is TRBJ2-2; maybe TRBD1 (6 bases). This CDR3 has 14 amino acids. V lost 2 bases, J lost 5 bases, and 12 bases lay in between. CDR1 and CDR2 (germline): GTSNPN, SVGIG (reference sequence).

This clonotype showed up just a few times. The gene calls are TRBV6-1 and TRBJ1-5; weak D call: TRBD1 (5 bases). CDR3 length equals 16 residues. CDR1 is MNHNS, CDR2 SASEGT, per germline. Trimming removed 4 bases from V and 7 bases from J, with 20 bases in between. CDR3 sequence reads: CASSVVGVSGQQPQHF. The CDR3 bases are TGTGCCAGCAGTGTTGTTGGTGTGTCAGGGCAGCAGCCCCAGCATTTT.

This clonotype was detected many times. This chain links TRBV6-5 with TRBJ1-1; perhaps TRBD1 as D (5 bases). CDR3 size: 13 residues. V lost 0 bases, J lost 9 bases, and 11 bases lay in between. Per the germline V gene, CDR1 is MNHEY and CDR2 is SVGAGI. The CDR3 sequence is CASSYSTGTQAFF. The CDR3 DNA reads TGTGCCAGCAGTTACTCCACCGGGACCCAAGCTTTCTTT.

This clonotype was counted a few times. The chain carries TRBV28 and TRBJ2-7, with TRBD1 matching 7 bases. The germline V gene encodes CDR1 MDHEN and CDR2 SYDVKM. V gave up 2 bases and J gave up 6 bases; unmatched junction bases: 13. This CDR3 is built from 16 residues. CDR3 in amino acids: CASSLDQKTGSFEQYF. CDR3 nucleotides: TGTGCCAGCAGTTTAGATCAGAAGACAGGGTCATTCGAGCAGTACTTC.